This entry is about one T cell receptor (beta chain). Germline-derived CDR1 and CDR2 are MNHNS and SASEGT. This CDR3 comprises 16 residues. Trimming shortened V by 2 bases and J by 7 bases, and 18 bases separated the two germline ends. TCRdb fed the PCR reads into MiXCR, producing one record per CDR3 protein. Of fewer than 90,000 distinct CDR3 sequences listed, under 60% are singletons. This record comes from a study of CDR3 diversity in severe acne. The gene calls are TRBV6-1 and TRBJ1-5; tentative D call: TRBD1 (5 bases). The TCR comes from a male donor in good health, without acne. The material sequenced was blood. The CDR3 reads CASSERAEGYEQPQHF. The CDR3 DNA reads TGTGCCAGCAGTGAAAGAGCGGAGGGGTACGAGCAGCCCCAGCATTTT.